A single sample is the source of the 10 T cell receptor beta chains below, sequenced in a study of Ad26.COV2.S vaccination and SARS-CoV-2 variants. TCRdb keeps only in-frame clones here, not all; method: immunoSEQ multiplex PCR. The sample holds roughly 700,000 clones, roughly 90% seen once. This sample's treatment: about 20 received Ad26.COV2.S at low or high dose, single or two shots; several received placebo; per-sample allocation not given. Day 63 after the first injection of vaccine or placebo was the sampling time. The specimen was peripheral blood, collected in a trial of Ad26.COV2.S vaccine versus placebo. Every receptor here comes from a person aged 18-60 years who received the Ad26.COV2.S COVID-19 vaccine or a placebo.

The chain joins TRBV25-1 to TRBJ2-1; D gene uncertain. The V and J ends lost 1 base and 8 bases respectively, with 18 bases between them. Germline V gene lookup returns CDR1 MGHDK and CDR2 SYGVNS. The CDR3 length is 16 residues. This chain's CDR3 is CASSEFWASGPHEQFF. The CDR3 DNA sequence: TGTGCCAGCAGTGAATTTTGGGCTAGTGGGCCCCATGAGCAGTTCTTC.

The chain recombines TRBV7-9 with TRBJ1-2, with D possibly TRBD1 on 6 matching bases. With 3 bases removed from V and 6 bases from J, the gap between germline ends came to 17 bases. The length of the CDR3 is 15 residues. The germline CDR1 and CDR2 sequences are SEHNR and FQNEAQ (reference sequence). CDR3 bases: TGTGCCAGCAGCTTCTCTGTTACAGGGTTTAATGGCTACACCTTC. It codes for CASSFSVTGFNGYTF.

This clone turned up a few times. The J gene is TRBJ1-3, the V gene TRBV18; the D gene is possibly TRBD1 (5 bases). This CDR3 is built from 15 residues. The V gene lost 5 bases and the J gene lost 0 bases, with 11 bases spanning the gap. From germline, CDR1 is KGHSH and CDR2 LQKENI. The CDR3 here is CASSYDSISGNTIYF. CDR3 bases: TGTGCCAGCTCATACGACAGCATCTCTGGAAACACCATATATTTT.

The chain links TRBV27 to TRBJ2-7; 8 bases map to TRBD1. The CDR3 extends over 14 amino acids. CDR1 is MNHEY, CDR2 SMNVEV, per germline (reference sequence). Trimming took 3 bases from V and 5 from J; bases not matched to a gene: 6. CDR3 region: CASSLVRGLNEQYF. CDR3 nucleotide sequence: TGTGCCAGCAGTTTGGTCAGGGGGCTTAACGAGCAGTACTTC.

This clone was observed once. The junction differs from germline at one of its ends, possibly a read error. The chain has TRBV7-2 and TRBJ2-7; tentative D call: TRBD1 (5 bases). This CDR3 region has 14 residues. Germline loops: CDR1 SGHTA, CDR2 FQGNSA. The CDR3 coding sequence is TGTGCCAGCAGCTCCCAAGGGGTCTCCGACGAGCAGTACTTC. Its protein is CASSSQGVSDEQYF.

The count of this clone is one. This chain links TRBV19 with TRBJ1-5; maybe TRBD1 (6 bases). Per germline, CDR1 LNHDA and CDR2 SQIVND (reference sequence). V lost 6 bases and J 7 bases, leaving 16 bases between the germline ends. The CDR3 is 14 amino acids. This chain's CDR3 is CASRGWGAGQPQHF. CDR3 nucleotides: TGTGCCAGTAGAGGATGGGGGGCCGGGCAGCCCCAGCATTTT.

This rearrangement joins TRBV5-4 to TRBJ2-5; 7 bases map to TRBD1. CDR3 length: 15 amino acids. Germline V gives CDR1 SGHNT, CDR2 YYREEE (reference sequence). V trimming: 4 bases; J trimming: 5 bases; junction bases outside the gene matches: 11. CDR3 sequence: CASSPLGGAKETQYF. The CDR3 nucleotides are TGTGCCAGCAGCCCCTTAGGGGGCGCCAAGGAGACCCAGTACTTC.

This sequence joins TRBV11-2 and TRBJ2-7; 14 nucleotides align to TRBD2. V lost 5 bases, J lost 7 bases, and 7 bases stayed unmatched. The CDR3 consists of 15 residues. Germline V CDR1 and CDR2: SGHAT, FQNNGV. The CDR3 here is CASSTGLAGGGEQYF. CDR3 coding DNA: TGTGCCAGCAGCACCGGACTAGCGGGAGGTGGGGAGCAGTACTTC.

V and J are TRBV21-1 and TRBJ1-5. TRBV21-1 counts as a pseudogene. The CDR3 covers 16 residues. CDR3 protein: CASRTAGSEKGQPQHF. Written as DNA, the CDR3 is TGTGCCAGCAGGACCGCCGGGTCCGAGAAGGGTCAGCCCCAGCATTTT.

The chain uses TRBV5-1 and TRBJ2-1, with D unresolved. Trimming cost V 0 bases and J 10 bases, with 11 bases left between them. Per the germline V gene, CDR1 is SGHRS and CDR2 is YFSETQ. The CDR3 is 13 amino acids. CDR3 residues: CASSLVVGSEQFF. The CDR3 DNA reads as TGCGCCAGCAGCTTGGTAGTTGGATCGGAGCAGTTCTTC.